These T cell receptor beta chains were read from a single sample in a study of monozygotic twins with inflammatory bowel disease. TCRdb reprocessed the 5' RACE reads and reports one entry per CDR3 protein, with no DNA. In total, the table holds 310,000 or so distinct CDR3 sequences. Sequencing was done on a sample of blood. The receptors originated from a human donor with ulcerative colitis or Crohn's disease, or a healthy co-twin of an affected twin (not recorded which). The CDR3 runs from the conserved cysteine through the conserved F or W.

v_call,j_call,cdr3_aa
TRBV5-5,TRBJ1-1,CASSLIGGRTEAFF
TRBV5-1,TRBJ1-1,CASSLGQGGAEAFF
TRBV18,TRBJ1-2,CASSPSPGGVDGYTF
TRBV6-2/TRBV6-3,TRBJ1-1,CASRLQGALTEAFF
TRBV2,TRBJ2-5,CASRALAGVQVTQYF
TRBV20-1,TRBJ2-5,CSSWTPSSGSQYF
TRBV7-6,TRBJ1-3,CASSLEGQGFGGNTIYF
TRBV7-7,TRBJ2-5,CASSSLTSGRAGETQYF
TRBV5-1,TRBJ1-4,CASSSTGLNEKLFF
TRBV7-6,TRBJ2-7,CASSGLNSYEQYF
TRBV28,TRBJ2-3,CASSTRLGPHTRNTQYF
TRBV7-8,TRBJ2-7,CASSGGGIRGSHSYEQYF
TRBV7-2,TRBJ2-2,CASSKPTGLAGELFF
TRBV4-1,TRBJ1-1,CASSQVVGANTEAFF
TRBV29-1,TRBJ2-5,CSVSLGGGVQTQYF
TRBV7-2,TRBJ2-7,CASSTRPSYEQYF
TRBV20-1,TRBJ1-1,CSARDAAGGTEAFF
TRBV4-1,TRBJ2-1,CASSQVRGEQFF
TRBV27,TRBJ2-3,CASSLGRGFTDTQYF
TRBV7-9,TRBJ1-2,CASKGQANNYGYTF
TRBV29-1,TRBJ1-2,CSVSGFTYGYTF
TRBV4-3,TRBJ1-1,CASSQEGAGDAFF
TRBV5-1,TRBJ2-7,CASKLREGQGDYEQYF
TRBV7-9,TRBJ1-6,CASRQGALGSPLHF
TRBV3-1,TRBJ2-7,CASSQGLAGGKRSSYEQYF
TRBV20-1,TRBJ2-3,CSARTSGRDGAVTQYF
TRBV18,TRBJ2-2,CASSGQQRGTGELFF
TRBV6-5,TRBJ2-3,CASSYYQGEDTQYF
TRBV29-1,TRBJ1-2,CSVELGSNYGYTF
TRBV12-3/TRBV12-4,TRBJ2-7,CASSKGLADSYEQYF
TRBV7-2,TRBJ1-2,CASSLATGVGYTF
TRBV7-2,TRBJ2-5,CASSLAWEETQYF
TRBV19,TRBJ2-4,CASSIGLENIQYF
TRBV10-2,TRBJ2-7,CASKNQDGGTYEQYF
TRBV12-3/TRBV12-4,TRBJ2-1,CASTRLTNEQFF
TRBV20-1,TRBJ1-5,CSATTGNQPQHF
TRBV11-2,TRBJ2-3,CATRRGRGGADTQYF
TRBV7-2,TRBJ1-1,CASSTGRIAEAFF
TRBV10-3,TRBJ2-6,CAISEPRASSGANVLTF
TRBV5-1,TRBJ2-2,CASSLDATSGRSMNTGELFF
TRBV20-1,TRBJ2-7,CSAGGRKTYEQYF
TRBV28,TRBJ1-2,CASRKTGSGYGYTF
TRBV18,TRBJ1-2,CASSPQGNYGYTF
TRBV4-1,TRBJ1-3,CASSQERTGGLGNTIYF
TRBV28,TRBJ1-1,CASSLWIERDEAFF
TRBV6-2/TRBV6-3,TRBJ2-3,CASSYSLSGLAGEDPTDTQYF
TRBV20-1,TRBJ1-1,CSARDRARTANTEAFF
TRBV6-2/TRBV6-3,TRBJ1-5,CASSYSSFNQPQHF
TRBV11-2,TRBJ2-1,CASSSSGTSGIISYNEQFF
TRBV12-3/TRBV12-4,TRBJ1-1,CASSLRGHGTEAFF
TRBV18,TRBJ1-2,CASSPPGKTGDGYTF
TRBV18,TRBJ1-1,CASSPQGANTEAFF
TRBV29-1,TRBJ1-2,CSGVGSGWSNYTF